This T cell receptor beta chain was observed in a study of T cells after somatic rescue of genetic block. Sequenced by immunoSEQ multiplex PCR; TCRdb stores in-frame clones only, minus some. The sample lists 55,000 to 70,000 clones, around 90% occurring once. Looked up from germline, CDR1 is KGHSH and CDR2 is LQKENI. With 0 bases clipped from V and 9 bases from J, the junction kept 10 bases outside the gene matches. The CDR3 is 16 residues long. The V call is TRBV18, the J call TRBJ2-2; 7 bases are a match to TRBD1. This clonotype originated in a middle-aged man. The sequencing sample was made of peripheral blood mononuclear cells (PBMCs). CDR3 loop: CASSPPGTAVGRELFF. The CDR3, as DNA: TGTGCCAGCTCACCACCCGGGACAGCCGTCGGGCGGGAGCTGTTTTTT.